This T cell receptor beta chain was found in a study of response to subunit inactivated influenza vaccine. With regard to this clonotype: What it recognizes is unknown.

TCRdb ran MiXCR on the RT-PCR reads and lists one entry per CDR3 protein. The sample lists 280,000 or so distinct CDR3 sequences; roughly a fifth were seen once. CDR1 and CDR2 (germline): SGDLS, YYNGEE. The CDR3 length is 16 residues. J was trimmed by 6 bases and V by 2 bases; bases with no gene match: 5. Broader study findings: That few new T cells are recruited by each seasonal influenza vaccination was the authors' suggestion.

The chain uses TRBV9 and TRBJ2-1; 13 positions agree with TRBD2. The sequencing used PBMCs from blood, collected about 20 months after vaccination. The sequence was collected from a man aged 45 to 70 who received an inactivated influenza vaccine. The CDR3 nucleotides read TGTGCCAGCAGCGTTTCCGGGACTAGCGGGATCAATGAGCAGTTCTTC. Translated, it gives CASSVSGTSGINEQFF.